A selection of T cell receptor beta chains follows, all from one sample in a study of T-cell memory formation after mild COVID-19. TCRdb processed the 5' RACE reads anew with MiXCR; each CDR3 protein has one entry. The sample includes fewer than 650,000 distinct CDR3 sequences, roughly 21% seen only once; the top ten take around 9.2%. Sequenced input: PBMCs or a T cell subset sorted from them (not recorded which). All receptors derive from an adult woman who had mild COVID-19 (a few samples of this study predate the infection). Cell type and time point are not known. Both conserved end residues are part of each CDR3. D genes are given only for firm matches.

j_call	d_call	v_call	cdr3_aa
TRBJ2-2	-	TRBV5-1	CASSLQLGYTGELFF
TRBJ2-5	TRBD1	TRBV6-1	CARKDRYQETQYF
TRBJ2-3	-	TRBV3-1	CASSQVIRDTQYF
TRBJ1-1	TRBD1	TRBV7-6	CASSSKGQGWGKDTEAFF
TRBJ2-1	-	TRBV12-3/TRBV12-4	CASSLRGGGTYNEQFF
TRBJ2-3	-	TRBV5-1	CASSLAVTGSTDTQYF
TRBJ1-3	-	TRBV10-3	CAISDQGSGNTIYF
TRBJ1-5	TRBD1	TRBV15	CATSRDGDRVGNQPQHF
TRBJ1-1	TRBD1	TRBV10-3	CAIRQGAGGYTEAFF
TRBJ2-1	TRBD2	TRBV6-1	CASSERGLAPEQFF
TRBJ2-1	-	TRBV4-2	CASSQVVAGGAETPFF
TRBJ1-5	-	TRBV12-3/TRBV12-4	CASSPRTVNQPQHF
TRBJ2-1	-	TRBV11-2	CASSLPGNQIF
TRBJ1-1	TRBD1	TRBV12-3/TRBV12-4	CASSLAGQGKAFF
TRBJ2-2	TRBD2	TRBV7-6	CASSPGTSGRLFGELFF
TRBJ2-5	TRBD1	TRBV3-1	CASSDRGGAETQYF
TRBJ2-7	-	TRBV6-5	CASRSEFPSYEQYF
TRBJ2-1	TRBD2	TRBV7-2	CASSPRGLAGSYNEQFF
TRBJ2-5	TRBD2	TRBV12-3/TRBV12-4	CASSLYGSGEEETQYF
TRBJ2-5	-	TRBV9	CASSADSEYQETQYF
TRBJ1-1	TRBD1	TRBV12-3/TRBV12-4	CASSSTPQGEAFF
TRBJ2-1	TRBD2	TRBV18	CASSPLAGEYNEQFF
TRBJ2-1	-	TRBV14	CASSIHRVASLVNEQFF
TRBJ1-5	-	TRBV12-3/TRBV12-4	CASSLGPGPQHF
TRBJ2-1	-	TRBV7-9	CASSLAWYNEQFF
TRBJ1-6	-	TRBV5-4	CASSFMGRDSPLHF
TRBJ2-7	-	TRBV20-1	CSARDVSGKAYEQYF
TRBJ2-3	TRBD2	TRBV5-1	CASSWGDYLAYTDTQYF
TRBJ1-1	TRBD1	TRBV19	CASEPGQGALGTEAFF
TRBJ2-3	TRBD2	TRBV29-1	CSVGGLAYSLTDTQYF